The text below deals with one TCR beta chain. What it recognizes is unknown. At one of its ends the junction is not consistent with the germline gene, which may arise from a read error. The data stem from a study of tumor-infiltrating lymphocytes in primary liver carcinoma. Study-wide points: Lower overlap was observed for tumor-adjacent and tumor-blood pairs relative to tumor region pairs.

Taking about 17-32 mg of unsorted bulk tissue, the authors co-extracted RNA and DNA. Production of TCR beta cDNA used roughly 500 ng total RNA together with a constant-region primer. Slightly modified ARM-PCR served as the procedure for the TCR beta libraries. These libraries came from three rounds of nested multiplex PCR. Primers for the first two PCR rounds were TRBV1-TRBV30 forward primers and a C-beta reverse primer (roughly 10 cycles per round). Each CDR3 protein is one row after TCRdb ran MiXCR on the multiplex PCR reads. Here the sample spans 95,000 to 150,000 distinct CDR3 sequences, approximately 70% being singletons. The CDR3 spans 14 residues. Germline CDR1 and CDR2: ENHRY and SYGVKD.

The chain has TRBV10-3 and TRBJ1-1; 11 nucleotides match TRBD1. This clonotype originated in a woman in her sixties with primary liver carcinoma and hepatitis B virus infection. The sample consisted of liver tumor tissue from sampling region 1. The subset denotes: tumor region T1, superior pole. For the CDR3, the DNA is TGTGCCATCAGCGGACAGGGGGCGAACACTGGAGCTTTCTTT. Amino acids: CAISGQGANTGAFF.